Each of the 8 T cell receptor beta chains below was sequenced from the same sample in a study of neurological immune-mediated disorders. TCRdb independently ran MiXCR on the 5' RACE reads; one entry per CDR3 protein. The profile shows fewer than 25,000 distinct CDR3 sequences, roughly 13% of them singletons. Time point defined: technical triplicate 1. Sequencing input: CD4+ T cells from blood. These receptors were obtained from a female donor with HTLV-1-associated myelopathy (HAM/TSP).

This clonotype was observed many times. The V call is TRBV3-1, the J call TRBJ2-3, with 8 bases fitting TRBD2. The germline gives CDR1 LGHDT, CDR2 YNNKEL (reference sequence). Trimming removed 3 bases from V and 1 base from J; junction bases left unmatched: 0. There are 14 residues in the CDR3. CDR3 coding DNA: TGTGCCAGCAGCCAGCGGGGGGGCACAGATACGCAGTATTTT. Translation: CASSQRGGTDTQYF.

In its sample, this clonotype was seen many times. CDR3 amino acids: CAGPIAGDTVSNQPQHF. The DNA of the CDR3 is TGTGCCGGACCAATCGCCGGGGACACCGTAAGCAATCAGCCCCAGCATTTT. The chain is built from TRBV9 and TRBJ1-5, with a tentative D call TRBD1 (6 bases). The germline V and J ends were trimmed by 10 bases and 1 base, with 24 bases remaining between them. The CDR3 contains 17 residues. The germline V gene has CDR1 SGDLS and CDR2 YYNGEE.

This clonotype has at least ten counts. This chain uses TRBV9 with TRBJ2-1, with a tentative D call TRBD1 (5 bases). V lost 1 base to trimming and J lost 10 bases, with 18 bases between them. The germline V gene encodes CDR1 SGDLS and CDR2 YYNGEE. This CDR3 has 15 residues. CDR3 residues: CASSVTPGTGHEQFF. The CDR3 bases are TGTGCCAGCAGCGTAACACCGGGTACTGGACACGAGCAGTTCTTC.

This chain links TRBV19 with TRBJ1-2; 10 nucleotides line up with TRBD1. Per germline, CDR1 LNHDA and CDR2 SQIVND (reference sequence). The CDR3 loop spans 13 amino acids. The trim removed 6 bases at V and 6 bases at J, leaving 4 bases unmatched. The CDR3 DNA follows: TGTGCCAGTAGCCGGGGACAGGGGAATGGCTACACCTTC. Encoded protein: CASSRGQGNGYTF.

This clonotype was recorded many times. A much larger clone differs from this one at a single base, so this may be a read error. CDR3 DNA sequence: TGTGCCACCAGTGAGATGCGGAGCTCTGGAAACACCATATATTTT. Translated: CATSEMRSSGNTIYF. The chain combines TRBV24-1 with TRBJ1-3; D not certain. This CDR3 is 15 amino acids long. V was shortened by 4 bases and J by 0 bases, with 9 bases between the two germline ends. The germline V gene has CDR1 KGHDR and CDR2 SFDVKD.

This clonotype was counted many times. The chain carries TRBV20-1 and TRBJ2-3; 10 bases line up with TRBD1. The CDR3 spans 17 residues. V trimming: 0 bases; J trimming: 6 bases; junction bases outside the gene matches: 12. Germline lookup yields CDR1 DFQATT and CDR2 SNEGSKA (reference sequence). The CDR3 region is CSARDLVRQGAADTQYF. The CDR3 DNA is TGCAGTGCTAGAGATTTAGTGAGACAGGGGGCCGCGGATACGCAGTATTTT.

This clonotype came up many times. CDR3 protein: CSASPGAYEQYF. CDR3 in DNA: TGCAGTGCTAGTCCAGGGGCCTACGAGCAGTACTTC. The rearrangement joins TRBV20-1 to TRBJ2-7; tentatively, D is TRBD1 (6 bases). The CDR3 is 12 amino acids. Germline V CDR1 and CDR2: DFQATT, SNEGSKA (reference sequence). V was pared by 3 bases and J by 2 bases, with 8 bases between.

This clonotype was detected ten times or more. The CDR3, as DNA: TGTGCCAGCAGCCCGACCGCTTCAGGGGGCGGCGAGACCCAGTACTTC. It encodes CASSPTASGGGETQYF. The genes are TRBV3-1 and TRBJ2-5, with 8 bases lining up with TRBD1. The CDR3 has 16 residues. Trimming at V came to 4 bases and at J to 5 bases, leaving 12 bases not matched to a gene. Germline V gene data show CDR1 as LGHDT and CDR2 as YNNKEL (reference sequence).